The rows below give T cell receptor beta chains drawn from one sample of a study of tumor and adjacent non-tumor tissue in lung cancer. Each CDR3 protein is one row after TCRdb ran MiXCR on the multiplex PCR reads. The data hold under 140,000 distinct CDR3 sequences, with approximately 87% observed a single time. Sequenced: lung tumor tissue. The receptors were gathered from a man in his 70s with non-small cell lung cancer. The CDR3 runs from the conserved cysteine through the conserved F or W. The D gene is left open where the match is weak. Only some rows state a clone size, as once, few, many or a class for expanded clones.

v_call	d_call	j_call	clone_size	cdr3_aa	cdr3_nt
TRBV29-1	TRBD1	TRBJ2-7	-	CSFAGTGSPYEQYF	TGCAGCTTTGCGGGGACAGGGTCGCCCTACGAGCAGTATTTC
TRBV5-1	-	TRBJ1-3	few	CASSLRSDGNTIYF	TGCGCCAGCAGCTTGAGGTCAGACGGAAACACCATATATTTT
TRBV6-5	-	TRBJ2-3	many	CASRAGTYSTDTQYF	TGTGCCAGCAGGGCCGGGACTTATAGCACAGATACGCAGTATTTT
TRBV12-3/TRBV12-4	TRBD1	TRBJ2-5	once	CASNFRDRQETQCF	TGTGCAAGCAATTTTAGGGACAGACAAGAGACCCAGTGCTTC
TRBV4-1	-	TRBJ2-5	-	CISSQDRLSIETQYF	TGCATCAGCAGTCAAGATCGACTATCTATCGAGACCCAGTACTTC
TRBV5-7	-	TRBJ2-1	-	CASRRGPSYDEQFF	TGTGCCAGCAGAAGAGGTCCCTCCTACGATGAGCAGTTCTTC
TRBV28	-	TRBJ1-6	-	CASRSPGYSHSPIHF	TGTGCCAGCAGATCTCCAGGGTATTCACATTCACCCATCCACTTT
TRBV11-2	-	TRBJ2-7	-	CASSLGGGEQYF	TGTGCCAGCAGCTTAGGGGGTGGTGAGCAGTACTTC
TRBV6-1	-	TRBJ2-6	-	CASWHSGTNVLTF	TGTGCCAGCTGGCACTCTGGGACCAACGTCCTGACTTTC
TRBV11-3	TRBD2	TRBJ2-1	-	CASSLLGTSGGHNEQFF	TGTGCCAGCAGCCTCCTAGGAACTAGCGGGGGCCACAATGAGCAATTCTTC
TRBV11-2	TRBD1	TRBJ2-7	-	CASSDLGQGNPYQQYF	TGTGCCAGCAGCGACTTGGGACAGGGTAATCCCTACCAGCAGTACTTC
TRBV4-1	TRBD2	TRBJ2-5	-	CPTSQGDSGGAWETQYF	TGCCCCACCAGCCAAGGGGATAGCGGGGGGGCCTGGGAGACCCAGTACTTC
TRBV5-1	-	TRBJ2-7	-	CASSLGTYHSCEQYF	TGCGCCAGCAGCTTGGGAACATACCACTCCTGCGAGCAGTACTTC
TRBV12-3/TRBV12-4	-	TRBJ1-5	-	CASRGKGDVQPQHF	TGTGCCAGCAGAGGAAAGGGTGATGTTCAGCCCCAGCATTTT
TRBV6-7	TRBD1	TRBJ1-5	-	CASRFNRGRGPQHF	TGTGCCAGCAGATTTAACAGGGGGCGTGGGCCCCAGCATTTT
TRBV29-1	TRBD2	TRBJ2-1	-	CSVGTSASCNEQFF	TGCAGCGTTGGGACTAGCGCATCCTGCAATGAGCAGTTCTTC
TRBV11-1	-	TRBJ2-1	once	CASSPLPRRGPHEQFF	TGTGCCAGCAGCCCCCTACCGAGACGGGGGCCACATGAGCAGTTCTTC
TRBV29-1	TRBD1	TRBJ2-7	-	CSVEDWMTGCEQYF	TGCAGCGTTGAAGATTGGATGACAGGGTGCGAGCAGTACTTC
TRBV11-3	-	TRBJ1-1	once	CGSSLMVGAMNTEAFF	TGTGGCAGTAGCTTAATGGTTGGGGCTATGAACACTGAGGCTTTCTTT
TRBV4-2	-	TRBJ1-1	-	CTSSRIDFIEAFF	TGTACCAGCAGTCGGATAGATTTCATTGAAGCTTTCTTT
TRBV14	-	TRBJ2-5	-	CASSQAETQYF	TGTGCCAGTAGCCAAGCAGAGACCCAGTACTTC
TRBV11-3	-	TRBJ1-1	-	CASSLFPENTEAFF	TGTGCCAGCAGCTTATTCCCAGAGAACACTGAAGCTTTCTTT
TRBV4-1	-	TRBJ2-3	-	CASGGFRDPGWYAVF	TGCGCCAGCGGGGGATTTCGGGACCCCGGTTGGTACGCAGTATTT